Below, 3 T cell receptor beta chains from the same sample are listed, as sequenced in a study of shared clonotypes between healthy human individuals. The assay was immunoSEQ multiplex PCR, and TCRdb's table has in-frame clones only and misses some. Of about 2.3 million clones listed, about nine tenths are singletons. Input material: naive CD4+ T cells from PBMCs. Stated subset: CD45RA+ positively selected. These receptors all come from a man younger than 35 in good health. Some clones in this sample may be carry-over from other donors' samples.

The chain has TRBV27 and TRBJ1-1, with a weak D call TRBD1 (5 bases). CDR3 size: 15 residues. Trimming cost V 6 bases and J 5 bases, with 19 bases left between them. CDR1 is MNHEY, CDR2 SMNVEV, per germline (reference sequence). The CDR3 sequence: CASRLRRGVGTEAFF. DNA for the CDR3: TGTGCCAGCAGATTAAGACGGGGGGTGGGTACTGAAGCTTTCTTT.

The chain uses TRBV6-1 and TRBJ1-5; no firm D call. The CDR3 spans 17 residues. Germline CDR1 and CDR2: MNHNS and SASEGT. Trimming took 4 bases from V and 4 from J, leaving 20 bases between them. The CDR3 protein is CASSGALLLSGNQPQHF. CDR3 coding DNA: TGTGCCAGCAGTGGCGCTCTGCTCCTTTCGGGAAATCAGCCCCAGCATTTT.

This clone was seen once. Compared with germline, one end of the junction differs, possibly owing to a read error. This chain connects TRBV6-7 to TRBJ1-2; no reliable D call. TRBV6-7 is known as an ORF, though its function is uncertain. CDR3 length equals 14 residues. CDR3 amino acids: CASSHSRLNYGYTF. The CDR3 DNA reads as TGTGCCAGCAGTCACTCGAGGTTAAACTATGGCTACACCTTC.